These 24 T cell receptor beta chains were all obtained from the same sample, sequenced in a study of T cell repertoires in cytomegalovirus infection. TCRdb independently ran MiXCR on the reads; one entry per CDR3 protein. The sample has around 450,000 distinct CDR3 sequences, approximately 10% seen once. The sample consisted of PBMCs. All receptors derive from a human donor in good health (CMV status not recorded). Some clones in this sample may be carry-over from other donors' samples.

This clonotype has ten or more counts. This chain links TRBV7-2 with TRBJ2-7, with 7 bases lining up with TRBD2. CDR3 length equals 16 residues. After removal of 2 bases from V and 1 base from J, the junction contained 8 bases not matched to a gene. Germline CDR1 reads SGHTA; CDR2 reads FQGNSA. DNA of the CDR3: TGTGCCAGCAGCTTATTATTGACTAGCAGGTCCTACGAGCAGTACTTC. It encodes CASSLLLTSRSYEQYF.

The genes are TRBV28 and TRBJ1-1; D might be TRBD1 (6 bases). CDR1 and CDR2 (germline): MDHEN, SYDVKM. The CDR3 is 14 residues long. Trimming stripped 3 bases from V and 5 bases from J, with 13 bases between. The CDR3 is CASSFRGAATEAFF. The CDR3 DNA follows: TGTGCCAGCAGTTTTAGGGGGGCGGCGACTGAAGCTTTCTTT.

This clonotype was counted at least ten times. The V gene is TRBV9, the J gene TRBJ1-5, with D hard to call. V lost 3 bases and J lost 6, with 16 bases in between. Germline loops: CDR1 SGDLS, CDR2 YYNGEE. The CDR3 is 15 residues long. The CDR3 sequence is CASSAHGEGGQPQHF. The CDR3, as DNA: TGTGCCAGCAGCGCCCACGGGGAAGGCGGTCAGCCCCAGCATTTT.

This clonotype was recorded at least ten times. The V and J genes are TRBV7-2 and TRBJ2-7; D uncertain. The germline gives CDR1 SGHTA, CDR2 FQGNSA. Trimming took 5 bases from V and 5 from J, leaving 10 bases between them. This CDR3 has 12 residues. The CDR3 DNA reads TGTGCCAGCAGCCCTTATACCCACGAGCAGTACTTC. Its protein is CASSPYTHEQYF.

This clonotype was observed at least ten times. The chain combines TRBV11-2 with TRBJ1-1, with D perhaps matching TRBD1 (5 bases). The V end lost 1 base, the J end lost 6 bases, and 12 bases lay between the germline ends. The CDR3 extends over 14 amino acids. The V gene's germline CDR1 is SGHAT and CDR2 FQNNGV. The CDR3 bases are TGTGCCAGCAGCTTAGGGCAGGGAGGACCTGAAGCTTTCTTT. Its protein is CASSLGQGGPEAFF.

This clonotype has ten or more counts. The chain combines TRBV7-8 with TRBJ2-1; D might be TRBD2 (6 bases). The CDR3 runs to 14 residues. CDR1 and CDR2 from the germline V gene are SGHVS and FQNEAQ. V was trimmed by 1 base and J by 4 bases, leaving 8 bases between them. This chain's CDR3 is CASSLEAGYNEQFF. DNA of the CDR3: TGTGCCAGCAGCTTAGAGGCGGGGTACAATGAGCAGTTCTTC.

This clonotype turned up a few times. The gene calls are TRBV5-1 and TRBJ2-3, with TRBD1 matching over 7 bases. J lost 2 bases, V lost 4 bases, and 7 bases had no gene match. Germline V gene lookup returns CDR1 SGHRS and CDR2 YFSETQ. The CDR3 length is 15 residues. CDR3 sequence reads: CASSRWDRNTDTQYF. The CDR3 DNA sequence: TGCGCCAGCAGCCGCTGGGACAGAAACACAGATACGCAGTATTTT. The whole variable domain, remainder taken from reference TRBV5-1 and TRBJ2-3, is KAGVTQTPRYLIKTRGQQVTLSCSPISGHRSVSWYQQTPGQGLQFLFEYFSETQRNKGNFPGRFSGRQFSNSRSEMNVSTLELGDSALYLCASSRWDRNTDTQYFGPGTRLTVL.

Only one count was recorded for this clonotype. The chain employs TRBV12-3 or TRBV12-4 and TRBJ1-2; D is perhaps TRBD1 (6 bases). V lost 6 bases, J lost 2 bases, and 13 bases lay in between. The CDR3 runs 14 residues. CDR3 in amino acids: CASRSRGGNYGYTF. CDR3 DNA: TGTGCCAGCAGGTCACGGGGGGGCAACTATGGCTACACCTTC.

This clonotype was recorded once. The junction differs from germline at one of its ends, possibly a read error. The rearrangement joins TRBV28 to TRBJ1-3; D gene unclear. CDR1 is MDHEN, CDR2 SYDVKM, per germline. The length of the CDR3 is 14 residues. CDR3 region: CASSSAVSGNTINF. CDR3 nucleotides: TGTGCCAGCAGTTCGGCGGTCTCTGGAAACACCATAAATTTT.

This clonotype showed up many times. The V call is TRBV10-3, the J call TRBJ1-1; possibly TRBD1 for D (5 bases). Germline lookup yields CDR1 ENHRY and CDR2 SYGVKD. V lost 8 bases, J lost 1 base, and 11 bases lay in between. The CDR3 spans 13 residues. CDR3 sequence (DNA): TGTGCCATCCGGCCCGACAGGAACACTGAAGCTTTCTTT. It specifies CAIRPDRNTEAFF.

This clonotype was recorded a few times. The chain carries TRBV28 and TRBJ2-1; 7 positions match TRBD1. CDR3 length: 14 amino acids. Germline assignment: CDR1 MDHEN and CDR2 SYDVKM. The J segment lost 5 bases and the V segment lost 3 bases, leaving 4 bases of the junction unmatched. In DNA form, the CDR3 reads TGTGCCAGCAGTTTCCCCGACAGGGACAATGAGCAGTTCTTC. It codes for CASSFPDRDNEQFF.

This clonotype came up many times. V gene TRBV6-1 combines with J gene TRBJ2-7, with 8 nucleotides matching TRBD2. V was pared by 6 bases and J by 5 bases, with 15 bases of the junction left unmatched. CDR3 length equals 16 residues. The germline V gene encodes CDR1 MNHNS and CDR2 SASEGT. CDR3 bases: TGTGCCAGCAGGCCCCACCCGGGAGGGAGTATGGACGAGCAGTACTTC. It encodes CASRPHPGGSMDEQYF.

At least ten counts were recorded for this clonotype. The CDR3 reads CASSPVGQRSYEQYF. CDR3 DNA: TGTGCCAGCAGTCCAGTCGGACAGCGTTCCTACGAGCAGTACTTC. This chain connects TRBV28 to TRBJ2-7, with a weak D call TRBD1 (6 bases). The CDR3 extends over 15 amino acids. The germline V and J ends were trimmed by 5 bases and 1 base, with 15 bases remaining between them. The germline V gene has CDR1 MDHEN and CDR2 SYDVKM. The full variable domain, with the rest looked up from reference TRBV28 and TRBJ2-7, is DVKVTQSSRYLVKRTGEKVFLECVQDMDHENMFWYRQDPGLGLRLIYFSYDVKMKEKGDIPEGYSVSREKKERFSLILESASTNQTSMYLCASSPVGQRSYEQYFGPGTRLTVT.

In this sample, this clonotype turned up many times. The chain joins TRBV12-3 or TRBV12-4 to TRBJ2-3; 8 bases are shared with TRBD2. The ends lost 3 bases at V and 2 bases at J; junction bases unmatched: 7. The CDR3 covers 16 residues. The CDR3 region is CASSLGLAGYTDTQYF. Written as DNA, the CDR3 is TGTGCCAGCAGTTTGGGCCTAGCGGGTTACACAGATACGCAGTATTTT.

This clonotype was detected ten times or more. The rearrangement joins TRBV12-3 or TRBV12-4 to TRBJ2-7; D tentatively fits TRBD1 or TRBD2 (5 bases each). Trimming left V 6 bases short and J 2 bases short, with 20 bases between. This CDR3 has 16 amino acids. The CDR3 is CASSRTGTAGPYEQYF. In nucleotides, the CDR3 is TGTGCCAGCAGCCGTACCGGGACCGCGGGCCCCTACGAGCAGTACTTC.

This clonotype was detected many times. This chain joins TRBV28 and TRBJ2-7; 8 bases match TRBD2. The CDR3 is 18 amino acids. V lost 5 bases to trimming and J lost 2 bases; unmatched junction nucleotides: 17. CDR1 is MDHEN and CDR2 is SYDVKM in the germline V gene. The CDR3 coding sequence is TGTGCCAGCAGTCCAGACAGGCCGCTAGCGGGCAAGGCCTACGAGCAGTACTTC. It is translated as CASSPDRPLAGKAYEQYF. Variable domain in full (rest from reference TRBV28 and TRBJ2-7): DVKVTQSSRYLVKRTGEKVFLECVQDMDHENMFWYRQDPGLGLRLIYFSYDVKMKEKGDIPEGYSVSREKKERFSLILESASTNQTSMYLCASSPDRPLAGKAYEQYFGPGTRLTVT.

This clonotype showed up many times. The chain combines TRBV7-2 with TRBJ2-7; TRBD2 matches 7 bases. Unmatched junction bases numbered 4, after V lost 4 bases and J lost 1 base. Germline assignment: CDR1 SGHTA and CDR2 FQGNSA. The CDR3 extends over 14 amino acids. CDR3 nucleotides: TGTGCCAGCAGCTCCTCTAGCGGTTCCTACGAGCAGTACTTC. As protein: CASSSSSGSYEQYF.

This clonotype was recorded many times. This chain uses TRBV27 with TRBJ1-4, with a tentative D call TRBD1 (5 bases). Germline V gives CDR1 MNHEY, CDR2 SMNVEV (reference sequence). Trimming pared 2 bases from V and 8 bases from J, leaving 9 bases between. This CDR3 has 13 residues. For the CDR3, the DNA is TGTGCCAGCAGTTTACCAGGGCAGGAAAAACTGTTTTTT. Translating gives CASSLPGQEKLFF.

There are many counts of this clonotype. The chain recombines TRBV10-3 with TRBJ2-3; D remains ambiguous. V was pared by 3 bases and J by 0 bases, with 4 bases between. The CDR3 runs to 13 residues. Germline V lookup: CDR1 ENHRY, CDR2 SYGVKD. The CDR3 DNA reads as TGTGCCATCAGTGATGAGAGCACAGATACGCAGTATTTT. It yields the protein CAISDESTDTQYF.

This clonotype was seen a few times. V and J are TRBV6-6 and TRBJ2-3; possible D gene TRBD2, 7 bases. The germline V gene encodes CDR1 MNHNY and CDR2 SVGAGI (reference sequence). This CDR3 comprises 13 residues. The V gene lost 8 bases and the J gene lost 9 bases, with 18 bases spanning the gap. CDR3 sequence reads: CASLKGGRGTQYF. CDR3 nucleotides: TGTGCCAGCCTAAAGGGGGGGCGGGGGACGCAGTATTTT.

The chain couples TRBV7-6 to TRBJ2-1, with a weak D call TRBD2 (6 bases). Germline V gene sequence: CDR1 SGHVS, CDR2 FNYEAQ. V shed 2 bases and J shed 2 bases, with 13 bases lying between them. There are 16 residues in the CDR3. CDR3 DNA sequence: TGTGCCAGCAGCTTATCAGTAGCGGAACCCTACAATGAGCAGTTCTTC. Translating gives CASSLSVAEPYNEQFF.

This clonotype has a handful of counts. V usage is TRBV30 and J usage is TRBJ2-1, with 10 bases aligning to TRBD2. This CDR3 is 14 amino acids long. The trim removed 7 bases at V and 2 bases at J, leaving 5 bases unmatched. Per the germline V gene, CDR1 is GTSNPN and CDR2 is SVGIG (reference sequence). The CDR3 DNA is TGTGCCTCGGGGACTAGCGTACCCTACAATGAGCAGTTCTTC. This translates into CASGTSVPYNEQFF.

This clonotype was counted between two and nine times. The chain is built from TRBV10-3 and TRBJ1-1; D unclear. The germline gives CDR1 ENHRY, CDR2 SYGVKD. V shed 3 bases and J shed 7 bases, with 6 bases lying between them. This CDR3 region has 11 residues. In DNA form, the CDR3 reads TGTGCCATCAGTGACCTTATTGAAGCTTTCTTT. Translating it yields CAISDLIEAFF.

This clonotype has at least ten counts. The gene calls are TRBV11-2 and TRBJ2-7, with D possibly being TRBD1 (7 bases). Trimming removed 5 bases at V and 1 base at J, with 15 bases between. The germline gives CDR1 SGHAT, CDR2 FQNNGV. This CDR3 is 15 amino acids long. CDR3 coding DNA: TGTGCCAGCAGCCCCCAGGGGGGATCGTCCTACGAGCAGTACTTC. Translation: CASSPQGGSSYEQYF.